The 21 T cell receptor beta chains below were found in one sample sequenced in a study of T cell responses to AZD1222 COVID-19 vaccine. Method: immunoSEQ multiplex PCR; TCRdb's copy keeps in-frame clones and lacks some. Of fewer than 250,000 clones detected, 85% to 95% appear once; the ten largest clones hold 1% to 1.5%. Sample: peripheral blood, taken on day 0 of AZD1222 vaccination. The receptors here all came from an adult in good health.

This sequence joins TRBV5-1 and TRBJ1-3; perhaps TRBD1 as D (6 bases). Trimming took 3 bases from V and 7 from J, leaving 14 bases between them. The germline CDR1 and CDR2 sequences are SGHRS and YFSETQ. There are 14 residues in the CDR3. This CDR3 reads CASSSGQLSNTIYF. In DNA, the CDR3 is TGCGCCAGCAGCTCTGGACAGCTCTCGAACACCATATATTTT.

The V gene is TRBV6-5, the J gene TRBJ1-2; 9 bases map to TRBD1. Germline values: CDR1 MNHEY, CDR2 SVGAGI. There are 13 residues in the CDR3. With 6 bases clipped from V and 2 bases from J, the junction kept 1 base outside the gene matches. This CDR3 reads CASRGQGNYGYTF. DNA of the CDR3: TGTGCCAGCAGAGGACAGGGGAACTATGGCTACACCTTC.

The J gene is TRBJ2-5, the V gene TRBV28, with TRBD1 matching over 7 bases. Germline V lookup: CDR1 MDHEN, CDR2 SYDVKM. Losses at the gene ends were 1 base for V and 1 base for J; bases not matched to a gene: 6. CDR3 length equals 16 residues. The CDR3 here is CASSLSATGTQETQYF. The CDR3 DNA sequence: TGTGCCAGCAGTTTATCCGCGACAGGGACCCAAGAGACCCAGTACTTC. Full variable domain (rest looked up from reference TRBV28 and TRBJ2-5): DVKVTQSSRYLVKRTGEKVFLECVQDMDHENMFWYRQDPGLGLRLIYFSYDVKMKEKGDIPEGYSVSREKKERFSLILESASTNQTSMYLCASSLSATGTQETQYFGPGTRLLVL.

In its sample, this clone was seen once. The V gene is TRBV19, the J gene TRBJ1-1, with D unresolved. Germline CDR1 LNHDA, CDR2 SQIVND (reference sequence). The CDR3 covers 11 residues. With 3 bases removed from V and 7 bases from J, the gap between germline ends came to 6 bases. The CDR3 region has the DNA TGTGCCAGTAGTATGACGGTTGAAGCTTTCTTT. It specifies CASSMTVEAFF.

The chain joins TRBV7-9 to TRBJ1-3, with 9 bases aligning to TRBD1. There are 18 residues in the CDR3. Germline CDR1 is SEHNR and CDR2 is FQNEAQ (reference sequence). V shed 7 bases and J 2 bases; nucleotides not matched to a gene: 15. The CDR3 sequence: CASTAPGQGTSPGNTIYF. For the CDR3, the DNA is TGTGCCAGCACAGCCCCGGGACAGGGTACGTCGCCTGGAAACACCATATATTTT.

This clone was found once. J is TRBJ2-2 and V is TRBV27, with 12 bases fitting TRBD1. The germline CDR1 and CDR2 sequences are MNHEY and SMNVEV (reference sequence). The CDR3 is 18 amino acids. V shed 5 bases and J 5 bases; nucleotides not matched to a gene: 12. The CDR3: CASSLLGQGARRTGELFF. Here the CDR3 DNA reads TGTGCCAGCAGTCTTCTGGGACAGGGGGCCCGTCGGACCGGGGAGCTGTTTTTT.

The rearrangement uses TRBV19 and TRBJ1-5, with no clear D. V lost 4 bases, J lost 3 bases, and 10 bases lay in between. The germline CDR1 and CDR2 sequences are LNHDA and SQIVND (reference sequence). The CDR3 is 14 amino acids. This chain's CDR3 is CASSREAINQPQHF. CDR3 sequence (DNA): TGTGCCAGTAGTAGAGAAGCAATCAATCAGCCCCAGCATTTT.

The rearrangement joins TRBV25-1 to TRBJ1-1, with TRBD1 as a possible D gene (5 bases). CDR1 and CDR2 from the germline V gene are MGHDK and SYGVNS. V dropped 4 bases and J dropped 7 bases, with 7 bases sitting between them. The CDR3 spans 11 residues. CDR3 bases: TGTGCCAGCAGTGCTCAGGGTGAAGCTTTCTTT. Translating gives CASSAQGEAFF.

The gene calls are TRBV2 and TRBJ1-5, with unresolved D. The CDR3 is 14 residues long. Trimming left V 5 bases short and J 0 bases short, with 8 bases between. Germline CDR1 reads SNHLY; CDR2 reads FYNNEI. The CDR3 DNA is TGTGCCAGCAGTCGGGATAATAGCAATCAGCCCCAGCATTTT. Protein sequence: CASSRDNSNQPQHF.

The V call is TRBV28, the J call TRBJ1-1, with D tentatively TRBD1 (5 bases). The CDR3 has 16 amino acids. Trimming left V 4 bases short and J 0 bases short, with 15 bases between. Germline CDR1 reads MDHEN; CDR2 reads SYDVKM. CDR3 DNA: TGTGCCAGCAGTTCCCAGGGAAGGGGCTTGAACACTGAAGCTTTCTTT. It yields the protein CASSSQGRGLNTEAFF.

J is TRBJ2-7 and V is TRBV19; D is possibly TRBD1 or TRBD2 (6 bases each). V was shortened by 3 bases and J by 5 bases, with 11 bases between the two germline ends. Germline loops: CDR1 LNHDA, CDR2 SQIVND (reference sequence). This CDR3 region has 13 residues. CDR3 sequence (DNA): TGTGCCAGTAGTATGAATAGGGGGGACGAGCAGTACTTC. This codes for CASSMNRGDEQYF.

V gene TRBV27 combines with J gene TRBJ1-6, with D hard to call. This CDR3 has 18 residues. V lost 6 bases and J lost 0, with 18 bases in between. Germline V lookup: CDR1 MNHEY, CDR2 SMNVEV (reference sequence). The CDR3 DNA reads as TGTGCCAGCAGCCTAGCGGCCGGAGCGAGCTCCTATAATTCACCCCTCCACTTT. This gives the protein CASSLAAGASSYNSPLHF.

This clone was recorded once. V and J are TRBV5-1 and TRBJ1-1; D is uncertain. Germline CDR1 SGHRS, CDR2 YFSETQ. The CDR3 loop spans 13 amino acids. Trimming took off 4 bases at V and 8 bases at J, with 15 bases between the two ends. The chain's CDR3 is CASSAPPGVEAFF. The CDR3 nucleotides are TGCGCCAGCAGCGCCCCCCCGGGCGTAGAAGCTTTCTTT.

J is TRBJ1-5 and V is TRBV2; 7 bases agree with TRBD1. The CDR3 extends over 16 amino acids. The V and J ends lost 7 bases and 4 bases, in that order; junction bases with no gene match: 13. Germline-derived CDR1 and CDR2 are SNHLY and FYNNEI. CDR3 sequence (DNA): TGTGCCAGCAAGAATGAGGGGGCAACCCCGAATCAGCCCCAGCATTTT. Protein sequence: CASKNEGATPNQPQHF.

CDR3 nucleotides: TGTGCCAGCAGCCAAGATGGGACAGCCGACGCGGGGACTGAAGCTTTCTTT. The encoded protein is CASSQDGTADAGTEAFF. This chain uses TRBV14 with TRBJ1-1; 7 positions agree with TRBD1. Germline values: CDR1 SGHDN, CDR2 FVKESK. V was clipped by 0 bases and J by 5 bases; unmatched bases: 12. The CDR3 spans 17 residues.

CDR3 residues: CASRLAGGYYGYTF. CDR3 coding DNA: TGTGCCAGCAGGCTCGCGGGGGGTTACTATGGCTACACCTTC. The rearrangement uses TRBV3-1 (or the pseudogene TRBV3-2) and TRBJ1-2, with D possibly TRBD1 on 5 matching bases. Per the germline V gene, CDR1 is LGHDT and CDR2 is YNNKEL (reference sequence). V gave up 6 bases and J gave up 3 bases, with 14 bases separating them. There are 14 residues in the CDR3.

The chain combines TRBV4-2 with TRBJ2-3, with D perhaps TRBD2 (5 bases). The V end lost 0 bases, the J end lost 0 bases, and 16 bases lay between the germline ends. Per the germline V gene, CDR1 is LGHNA and CDR2 is YNFKEQ. The CDR3 loop spans 18 amino acids. The CDR3 is CASSQERRRATSTDTQYF. For the CDR3, the DNA is TGTGCCAGCAGCCAAGAAAGGAGGCGGGCTACTAGCACAGATACGCAGTATTTT.

This rearrangement joins TRBV9 to TRBJ1-1; possibly TRBD1 for D (6 bases). The V gene lost 2 bases and the J gene lost 7 bases, with 15 bases spanning the gap. Germline CDR1 reads SGDLS; CDR2 reads YYNGEE. This CDR3 is 14 amino acids long. The CDR3 DNA sequence: TGTGCCAGCAGCGTTGGTCCAGGGGTGGGTGAAGCTTTCTTT. Protein product: CASSVGPGVGEAFF.

CDR3 sequence reads: CASSQDSSPSEQFF. The CDR3, as DNA: TGTGCCAGCAGCCAAGATAGCAGTCCATCAGAGCAGTTCTTC. The gene calls are TRBV4-2 and TRBJ2-1; no clear D gene. The CDR3 extends over 14 amino acids. Germline CDR1 reads LGHNA; CDR2 reads YNFKEQ. The V and J ends lost 0 bases and 10 bases respectively, with 13 bases between them.

The genes are TRBV3-1 (or the pseudogene TRBV3-2) and TRBJ1-6; D is ambiguous. Trimming shortened V by 0 bases and J by 8 bases, and 5 bases separated the two germline ends. CDR1 is LGHDT and CDR2 is YNNKEL in the germline V gene (reference sequence). The CDR3 is 13 amino acids. The CDR3 sequence: CASSQEPYSPLHF. In DNA, the CDR3 is TGTGCCAGCAGCCAAGAGCCATATTCACCCCTCCACTTT.

The chain uses TRBV18 and TRBJ1-4; 9 bases are shared with TRBD1. Germline CDR1 KGHSH, CDR2 LQKENI. The V segment lost 5 bases and the J segment 7 bases; nucleotides outside the gene matches: 5. The length of the CDR3 is 14 residues. The CDR3 loop is CASSTQGAAEKLFF. The CDR3 DNA follows: TGTGCCAGCTCAACACAGGGGGCGGCTGAAAAACTGTTTTTT.